This T cell receptor (beta chain) was captured in a study of control samples from healthy donors and cancer patients. TCRdb's copy holds only in-frame clones and misses some; the assay was immunoSEQ multiplex PCR. The table includes 90,000 to 100,000 clones, 82% detected once. Deletions cut 0 bases from V and 2 bases from J, with 32 bases between. This CDR3 has 21 amino acids. The germline V gene has CDR1 GTSNPN and CDR2 SVGIG (reference sequence). The genes are TRBV30 and TRBJ2-7; the D call may be TRBD1 or TRBD2 (5 bases each). This clonotype originated in a man aged 55 to 70 in good health. The sequencing sample was made of blood. This CDR3 is CAWSVPRRLVGRGDFTYEQYF. CDR3 coding DNA: TGTGCCTGGAGTGTACCTCGGCGCCTGGTCGGTAGAGGGGATTTTACCTACGAGCAGTACTTC.